This record looks at one T cell receptor (beta chain) sequence and its context. The participants were between roughly 18 and 100 years old and came from roughly 24 US areas. These data originate in a study of blood T cell repertoires in COVID-19. Study as a whole: Italy, Spain and the United States were the sources of the convalescent and acute COVID-19 samples.

Original processing methods: Amplification of reference gene primers provided the estimated nucleated cell counts. Measured with immunoSEQ multiplex PCR; TCRdb has only the in-frame clones, and not every one. V, J and clone size are those of that table, while D and trimming were read from the DNA. Found here are hundreds of thousands of clones, more than 80% of them singletons; the top ten hold approximately 1.1%. Trimming took 1 base from V and 3 from J; bases not matched to a gene: 11. This CDR3 comprises 18 residues. The germline V gene has CDR1 SGHVS and CDR2 FNYEAQ. This sequence was found in a man under 40 who had recovered from COVID-19. Sequencing was performed on PBMCs or T cells enriched from blood (not recorded which). The rearrangement links TRBV7-6 to TRBJ2-2; 7 bases agree with TRBD1. For the CDR3, the DNA is TGTGCCAGCAGCTTAGATAATTCCTGGCAGGGGGACACCGGGGAGCTGTTTTTT. This gives the protein CASSLDNSWQGDTGELFF.